This T cell receptor beta chain comes out of a study of cytomegalovirus exposure and HLA in healthy donors. Trimming shortened V by 2 bases and J by 1 base, and 12 bases separated the two germline ends. From germline, CDR1 is MDHEN and CDR2 SYDVKM. CDR3 size: 15 residues. PCR involved 60 Vbeta and 13 Jbeta primers. Produced via immunoSEQ multiplex PCR; TCRdb's table is partial and in-frame only. The sample consists of 110,000 to 150,000 clones, roughly 62% of them appearing once. The V and J genes are TRBV28 and TRBJ2-7; D remains ambiguous. Sequenced sample: PBMCs. This clonotype originated in a man aged 55 to 70 in good health and CMV-seronegative. The CDR3 is CASSLTSPGSYEQYF. CDR3 nucleotide sequence: TGTGCCAGCAGTTTAACATCCCCAGGATCCTACGAGCAGTACTTC.